This T cell receptor (beta chain) was profiled in a study of vaccination effects on CD4 cells after COVID-19. Using immunoSEQ multiplex PCR, the repertoire was profiled, and TCRdb retains in-frame clones only, with some absent. The table records under 55,000 clones, approximately 70% of them present only once. Study observations and caveats: By a late point after vaccination, infection- and vaccine-induced clones had shrunk markedly through clonal contraction. For convalescents, most of the spike-reactive clones seen post-vaccine were new vaccine-induced clones.

After expansion with viral peptide pools in the ViraFEST assay, antigen-specific CD4+ T cells were sequenced. After less than 11 days in culture, the CD4+ T cells were isolated. The person had a PCR-confirmed SARS-CoV-2 infection during March to December 2020. On day 3 and again on day 7, half the medium was replaced with IL-2 medium. About this clone: Its antigen is not known.

The sample was CD4+ T cells from PBMCs cultured with a peptide pool, taken before COVID-19 vaccination. The source is a human donor who had a prior SARS-CoV-2 infection.

Here the CDR3 DNA reads TGTGCCTGGAGCGGAGGGCGCACTGAAGCTTTCTTT. It is translated as CAWSGGRTEAFF. V gene TRBV30 combines with J gene TRBJ1-1; no firm D call. Trimming pared 3 bases from V and 4 bases from J, leaving 9 bases between. Germline values: CDR1 GTSNPN, CDR2 SVGIG (reference sequence). The CDR3 runs 12 residues.